This TCR beta chain came from a study of blood T cell repertoires in COVID-19. Turning to the study itself: The United States, Italy and Spain were the sources of the acute and convalescent COVID-19 samples. From T cells, B-cell-depleted T cells, or PBMCs came the material, which was cDNA or gDNA.

TCRdb's table, derived via immunoSEQ multiplex PCR, lists solely in-frame clones and lacks some. The sample has some 200,000 clones; 60% to 80% are singletons. Before being deemed recovered, Cohort 3 donors had two negative PCRs, clearance, or symptom resolution. Trimming left V 2 bases short and J 8 bases short, with 12 bases between. This CDR3 spans 13 amino acids. Per the germline V gene, CDR1 is KGHSH and CDR2 is LQKENI. The sequence came from a woman aged 50 to 60 who had recovered from COVID-19. This chain connects TRBV18 to TRBJ1-2; D is uncertain. Sequencing used PBMCs or T cells enriched from blood (not recorded which). DNA for the CDR3: TGTGCCAGCTCACCATCGCCCCAGGCGGGCTACACCTTC. As protein: CASSPSPQAGYTF.